This TCR beta chain emerged from a study of blood T cells in healthy people across ages. Study summary: Researchers report that template switching captured about one barcoded beta molecule per two T cells.

Combining a sample-barcoded 5' primer with a J-beta primer mix, a second PCR ran for roughly 6 to 12 cycles. In TCRdb, the 5' RACE reads were re-called with MiXCR into one record per CDR3 protein. The repertoire holds roughly 700,000 distinct CDR3 sequences, with 45% to 50% as singletons. The sample holds a few counts of this clonotype. Its antigen is not identified. Whole-study results and caveats: CMV infection status of these donors was not known.

Per the germline V gene, CDR1 is SGHDT and CDR2 is YYEEEE. This CDR3 contains 15 residues. The germline V and J ends were trimmed by 0 bases and 0 bases, with 7 bases remaining between them. This TCR came from a woman aged 55-69 years in good health. The rearrangement uses TRBV5-6 and TRBJ2-4; no definite D call. Source material: blood. CDR3 region: CASSLGPQAKNIQYF. The CDR3 DNA sequence: TGTGCCAGCAGCTTGGGACCTCAAGCCAAAAACATTCAGTACTTC.